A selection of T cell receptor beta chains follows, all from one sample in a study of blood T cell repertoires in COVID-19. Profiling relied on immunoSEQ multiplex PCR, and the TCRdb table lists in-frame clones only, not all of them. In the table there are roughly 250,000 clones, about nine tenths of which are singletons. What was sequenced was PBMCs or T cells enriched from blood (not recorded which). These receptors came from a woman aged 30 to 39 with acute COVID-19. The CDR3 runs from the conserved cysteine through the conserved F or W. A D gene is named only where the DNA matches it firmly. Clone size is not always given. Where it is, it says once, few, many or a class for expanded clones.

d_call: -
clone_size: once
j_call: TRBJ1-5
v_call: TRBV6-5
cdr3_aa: CASRGGSNQPQHF
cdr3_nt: TGTGCCAGCCGGGGGGGTAGCAATCAGCCCCAGCATTTT

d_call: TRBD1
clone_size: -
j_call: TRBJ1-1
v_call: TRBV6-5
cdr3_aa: CASSLRDRVNTEAFF
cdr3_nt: TGTGCCAGCAGCCTCCGGGACAGGGTGAACACTGAAGCTTTCTTT

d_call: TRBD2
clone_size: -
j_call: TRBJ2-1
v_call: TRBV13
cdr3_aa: CASSLASGTYNEQFF
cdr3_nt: TGTGCCAGCAGCTTGGCCAGCGGGACGTACAATGAGCAGTTCTTC

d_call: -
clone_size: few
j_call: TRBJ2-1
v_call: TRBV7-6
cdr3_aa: CASSFENEQFF
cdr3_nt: TGTGCCAGCAGCTTTGAGAATGAGCAGTTCTTC

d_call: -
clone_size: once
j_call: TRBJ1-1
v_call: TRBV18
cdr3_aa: CASSPRTELNTEAFF
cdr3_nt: TGTGCCAGCTCACCTCGGACAGAACTCAACACTGAAGCTTTCTTT

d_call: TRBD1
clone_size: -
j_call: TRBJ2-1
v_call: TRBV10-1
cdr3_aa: CASSDGTGDRNEQFF
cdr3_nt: TGCGCCAGCAGTGACGGGACAGGGGATAGGAATGAGCAGTTCTTC

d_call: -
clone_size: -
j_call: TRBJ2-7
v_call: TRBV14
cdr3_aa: CASSQFRNPYEQYF
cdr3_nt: TGTGCCAGCAGCCAATTCAGGAACCCCTACGAGCAGTACTTC

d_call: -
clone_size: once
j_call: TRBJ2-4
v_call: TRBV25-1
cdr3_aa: CASSEEGTKNIQYF
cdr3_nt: TGTGCCAGCAGTGAGGAGGGAACCAAAAACATTCAGTACTTC

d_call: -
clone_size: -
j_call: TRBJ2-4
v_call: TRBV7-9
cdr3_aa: CASSLALGPSKNIQYF
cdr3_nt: TGTGCCAGCAGCTTAGCGCTAGGCCCGTCCAAAAACATTCAGTACTTC

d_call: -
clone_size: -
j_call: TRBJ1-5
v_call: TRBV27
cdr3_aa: CASTRDTYSNQPQHF
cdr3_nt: TGTGCCAGCACTCGAGACACCTATAGCAATCAGCCCCAGCATTTT

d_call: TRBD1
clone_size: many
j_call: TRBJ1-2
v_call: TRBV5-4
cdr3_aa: CASSLERTGGADYGYTF
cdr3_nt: TGTGCCAGCAGCTTGGAACGGACAGGGGGCGCGGACTATGGCTACACCTTC

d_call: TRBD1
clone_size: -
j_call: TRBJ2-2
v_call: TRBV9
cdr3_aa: CASSVGQFKNTGELFF
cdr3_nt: TGTGCCAGCAGCGTGGGACAGTTCAAGAACACCGGGGAGCTGTTTTTT

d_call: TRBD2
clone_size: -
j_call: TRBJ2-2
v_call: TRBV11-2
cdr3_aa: CASSLGRSGGAYPTGELFF
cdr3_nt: TGTGCCAGCAGCTTAGGCCGCAGCGGGGGGGCCTATCCCACCGGGGAGCTGTTTTTT

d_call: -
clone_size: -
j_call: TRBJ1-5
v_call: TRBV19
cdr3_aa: CASSPSTSQPQHF
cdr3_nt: TGTGCCAGTAGTCCCAGCACTAGTCAGCCCCAGCATTTT

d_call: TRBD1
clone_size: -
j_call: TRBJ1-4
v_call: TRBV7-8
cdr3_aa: CASSTRDRTEKLFF
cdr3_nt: TGTGCCAGCAGCACCCGGGACAGGACTGAAAAACTGTTTTTT

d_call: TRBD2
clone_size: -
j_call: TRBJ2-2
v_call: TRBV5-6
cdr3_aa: CASSPSGRVTGELFF
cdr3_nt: TGTGCCAGCAGCCCTAGCGGGAGGGTGACCGGGGAGCTGTTTTTT

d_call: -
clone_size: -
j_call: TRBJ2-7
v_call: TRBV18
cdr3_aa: CASSGDVFEQYF
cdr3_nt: TGTGCCAGCTCGGGAGATGTATTCGAGCAGTACTTC

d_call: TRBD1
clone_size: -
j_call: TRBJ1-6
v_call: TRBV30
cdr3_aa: CAWRGDSGNNSPLHF
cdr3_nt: TGTGCCTGGAGGGGGGACAGCGGTAATAATTCACCCCTCCACTTT